What follows are 23 T cell receptor beta chains derived from one specimen sequenced in a study of immune heterogeneity within non-small cell lung tumors. Using 32 V and 13 J primers, multiplex PCR amplified TCR beta CDR3. One entry per CDR3 protein, called by TCRdb with MiXCR from the multiplex PCR reads. The sample lists 5,000 to 7,000 distinct CDR3 sequences, around 20% occurring once. For each sample, template was approximately 0.55 ug of bulk tumor genomic DNA. From each primary tumor, several far-apart biopsies were obtained during surgery. It was patients with untreated, newly diagnosed non-small cell lung cancer who underwent curative surgery. The sequenced sample was lung tumor tissue. These receptors all stem from a woman in her sixties with non-small cell lung cancer.

This clonotype is termed medium-sized. CDR3 in DNA: TGTGCCAGCAGCTTAGGTGGGACAGGGGGCTACGAGCAGTACTTC. It codes for CASSLGGTGGYEQYF. V and J are TRBV7-8 and TRBJ2-7, with 11 bases that match TRBD1. V dropped 1 base and J dropped 3; count of bases not matched to a gene: 2. The CDR3 runs 15 residues. Germline-derived CDR1 and CDR2 are SGHVS and FQNEAQ.

This clonotype turned up a few times. This may stem from a read error, because a much larger clone lies one nucleotide away. J is TRBJ2-7 and V is TRBV6-1, with D perhaps TRBD2 (5 bases). Germline assignment: CDR1 MNHNS and CDR2 SASEGT. This CDR3 is built from 14 residues. This CDR3 is CASSLQRFSYERYF. In DNA form, the CDR3 reads TGTGCCAGCAGTCTGCAGCGGTTCTCCTACGAGCGGTACTTC.

Details on this clonotype: This may stem from a read error, because a much larger clone lies one nucleotide away. The genes are TRBV30 and TRBJ2-3; perhaps D is TRBD1 or TRBD2 (5 bases each). CDR1 and CDR2 from the germline V gene are GTSNPN and SVGIG (reference sequence). This CDR3 has 16 residues. V was cut by 0 bases and J by 1 base, with 14 bases left in between. The CDR3 sequence: CAWSVGQGVRTDTQYF. For the CDR3, the DNA is TGTGCCTGGAGTGTAGGGCAGGGAGTGCGCACAGATACGCAGTATTTT.

This clonotype was detected only a few times. A read error may explain this, as a much larger clone is one base away. This chain links TRBV4-1 with TRBJ1-5; maybe TRBD1 (5 bases). The CDR3 has 14 amino acids. In germline, CDR1 is MGHRA, CDR2 YSYEKL. CDR3 protein: CAISQVRVLWPQHF. The CDR3 nucleotides are TGCGCCATCAGCCAAGTCAGGGTGTTATGGCCCCAGCATTTT.

This clonotype counts as medium-sized (0.01 to 0.1%). The chain combines TRBV30 with TRBJ1-5; no reliable D call. V was trimmed by 2 bases and J by 0 bases, leaving 8 bases between them. The V gene's germline CDR1 is GTSNPN and CDR2 SVGIG (reference sequence). There are 14 residues in the CDR3. Written as DNA, the CDR3 is TGTGCCTGGAGTAGAGGTTATAGCAATCAGCCCCAGCATTTT. As protein: CAWSRGYSNQPQHF.

This clonotype ranks as medium-sized. CDR3 nucleotide sequence: TGTGCCAGCAGTTTAATTCAGATCCGAGGACATCAGCCCCAGCATTTT. This translates into CASSLIQIRGHQPQHF. The gene calls are TRBV28 and TRBJ1-5; D is uncertain. CDR1 MDHEN and CDR2 SYDVKM come from the germline V gene. Between the trimmed V and J ends, which lost 2 bases and 5 bases, there was a span of 16 bases. The CDR3 has 16 residues.

There are many counts of this clonotype. The rearrangement links TRBV5-1 to TRBJ1-4; D is possibly TRBD1 (5 bases). Germline V lookup: CDR1 SGHRS, CDR2 YFSETQ. The CDR3 covers 14 residues. Trimming removed 1 base at V and 6 bases at J, with 10 bases between. The CDR3 nucleotides read TGCGCCAGCAGCTTGAGGGGCAATTATGAAAAACTGTTTTTT. It is translated as CASSLRGNYEKLFF.

This clonotype is categorized as medium-sized. The CDR3 reads CASSSDGTYEQYF. CDR3 bases: TGCGCCAGCAGCTCGGACGGTACCTACGAGCAGTACTTC. The V call is TRBV5-1, the J call TRBJ2-7; D gene uncertain. V lost 3 bases, J lost 2 bases, and 9 bases lay in between. The CDR3 extends over 13 amino acids. Germline V gene lookup returns CDR1 SGHRS and CDR2 YFSETQ.

This clonotype was counted a few times. The chain carries TRBV24-1 and TRBJ2-5; 7 nucleotides align to TRBD1. The germline CDR1 and CDR2 sequences are KGHDR and SFDVKD. Trimming took 4 bases from V and 3 from J; bases not matched to a gene: 4. This CDR3 region has 14 residues. CDR3 residues: CATSEATGKETQYF. CDR3 DNA: TGTGCCACCAGTGAAGCGACAGGGAAAGAGACCCAGTACTTC.

This clonotype was seen ten or more times. The genes are TRBV6-5 and TRBJ2-3, with TRBD2 identical over 7 bases. V dropped 2 bases and J dropped 0; count of bases not matched to a gene: 8. The CDR3 consists of 17 residues. The V gene's germline CDR1 is MNHEY and CDR2 SVGAGI. For the CDR3, the DNA is TGTGCCAGCAGTTACACCAGACTAGCCGCTAGCACAGATACGCAGTATTTT. As protein: CASSYTRLAASTDTQYF.

This clonotype was counted between two and nine times. Since a much larger clone is just one base distant, this may be a read error. CDR3 DNA sequence: TGTGCCAGCAGCACGGGACAGGGGGACAACGGGGAGCTGTTTTTT. Residues: CASSTGQGDNGELFF. J is TRBJ2-2 and V is TRBV9; 11 bases are a match to TRBD1. Germline CDR1 reads SGDLS; CDR2 reads YYNGEE. Losses at the gene ends were 4 bases for V and 7 bases for J; bases not matched to a gene: 6. The CDR3 is 15 amino acids.

This clonotype rates as medium-sized (0.01 to 0.1%). This chain joins TRBV2 and TRBJ1-1; possibly TRBD1 for D (5 bases). This CDR3 has 13 residues. V gave up 6 bases and J gave up 1 base, with 9 bases separating them. Germline CDR1 SNHLY, CDR2 FYNNEI. The CDR3 DNA reads TGTGCCAGCAGCCTGGACAAGAACACTGAAGCTTTCTTT. Translated, it gives CASSLDKNTEAFF.

This clonotype is medium-sized. V usage is TRBV27 and J usage is TRBJ2-7; maybe TRBD2 (6 bases). The germline CDR1 and CDR2 sequences are MNHEY and SMNVEV (reference sequence). Trimming removed 4 bases at V and 6 bases at J, with 10 bases between. This CDR3 has 12 amino acids. The CDR3 region has the DNA TGTGCCAGCAGTTCCCGGGGGTCCGAGCAGTACTTC. This sequence encodes CASSSRGSEQYF.

This clonotype is deemed medium-sized. The rearrangement joins TRBV28 to TRBJ1-1; weak D call: TRBD1 (5 bases). Trimming shortened V by 4 bases and J by 4 bases, and 10 bases separated the two germline ends. This CDR3 has 13 residues. Germline V CDR1 and CDR2: MDHEN, SYDVKM. The CDR3 here is CASSYPGATEAFF. CDR3 DNA sequence: TGTGCCAGCAGTTACCCTGGGGCCACTGAAGCTTTCTTT. Together with reference TRBV28 and TRBJ1-1, the CDR3 gives the full variable domain: DVKVTQSSRYLVKRTGEKVFLECVQDMDHENMFWYRQDPGLGLRLIYFSYDVKMKEKGDIPEGYSVSREKKERFSLILESASTNQTSMYLCASSYPGATEAFFGQGTRLTVV.

V is TRBV4-1 and J is TRBJ1-1, with D possibly being TRBD1 (6 bases). This CDR3 has 17 residues. CDR1 MGHRA and CDR2 YSYEKL come from the germline V gene. V lost 0 bases and J lost 4, with 18 bases in between. CDR3 region: CASSQEGRHRGGTEAFF. The DNA for the CDR3 is TGCGCCAGCAGCCAAGAAGGCAGACATAGGGGGGGCACTGAAGCTTTCTTT.

This clonotype is judged medium-sized. The chain links TRBV5-8 to TRBJ2-7; the D call may be TRBD1 or TRBD2 (5 bases each). V lost 0 bases, J lost 7 bases, and 11 bases lay in between. Germline-derived CDR1 and CDR2 are SGHTS and YDEGEE. The CDR3 has 13 amino acids. The CDR3 bases are TGTGCCAGCAGCTTGGGAGGGACGAGGGAGCAGTACTTC. Encoded protein: CASSLGGTREQYF.

By frequency in the sample, this clonotype is medium-sized. The V gene is TRBV6-1, the J gene TRBJ1-5; no firm D call. Germline CDR1 and CDR2: MNHNS and SASEGT. V dropped 3 bases and J dropped 0 bases, with 9 bases sitting between them. CDR3 length: 15 amino acids. The CDR3 DNA reads as TGTGCCAGCAGTGACCCAGTCTATAGCAATCAGCCCCAGCATTTT. Translation: CASSDPVYSNQPQHF.

By sample share, this clonotype is medium-sized. The chain links TRBV28 to TRBJ2-7, with 9 bases lining up with TRBD1. The CDR3 is 15 residues long. Unmatched junction bases numbered 11, after V lost 7 bases and J lost 4 bases. Germline V gives CDR1 MDHEN, CDR2 SYDVKM. Here the CDR3 reads CASTRESGTGYEQYF. The DNA of the CDR3 is TGTGCCAGCACCCGCGAGAGCGGGACAGGGTACGAGCAGTACTTC.

This clonotype is medium-sized in the sample. CDR3 bases: TGTGCCAGCAGCTTAATTGGCGATGAGCAGTTCTTC. Translating gives CASSLIGDEQFF. This chain connects TRBV11-2 to TRBJ2-1; D call uncertain. V shed 2 bases and J shed 8 bases, with 7 bases lying between them. The CDR3 totals 12 residues. The germline CDR1 and CDR2 sequences are SGHAT and FQNNGV.

Concerning this clonotype itself: Being one base from a much bigger clone, this may be a read error. This chain joins TRBV2 and TRBJ2-4, with TRBD2 matching over 11 bases. Germline lookup yields CDR1 SNHLY and CDR2 FYNNEI. This CDR3 contains 13 residues. CDR3 DNA sequence: TGTGCCAGCATTTCACTCGGGACTAGCGGAAGACCTTTC. As protein: CASISLGTSGRPF.

As for this clonotype: This may be a read error: a much more frequent sequence differs by one nucleotide. This chain links TRBV4-1 with TRBJ2-7, with 12 bases that match TRBD2. Germline V CDR1 and CDR2: MGHRA, YSYEKL. This CDR3 has 14 residues. CDR3 DNA sequence: TGCGTCAGCTCTCCGACTAGCGGGAGCAACGAGCAGTACTTC. Amino acids: CVSSPTSGSNEQYF.

In its sample, this clonotype was seen many times. V gene TRBV30 combines with J gene TRBJ1-6, with D maybe TRBD1 (5 bases). Deletions cut 4 bases from V and 9 bases from J, with 19 bases between. This CDR3 is 15 amino acids long. The germline V gene has CDR1 GTSNPN and CDR2 SVGIG (reference sequence). CDR3 amino acids: CAWTVQGALGSPLHF. The CDR3 DNA reads as TGTGCCTGGACCGTTCAAGGGGCCTTGGGTTCACCCCTCCACTTT.

Within the sample, this clonotype is medium-sized. This chain connects TRBV19 to TRBJ1-6, with unresolved D. V was clipped by 9 bases and J by 1 base, with 13 bases between them. CDR3 size: 15 residues. The germline gives CDR1 LNHDA, CDR2 SQIVND (reference sequence). In nucleotides, the CDR3 is TGTGCCAGCACTCTCCGGGGTTCCTATAATTCACCCCTCCACTTT. This translates into CASTLRGSYNSPLHF.